Presented here are 5 T cell receptor beta chains from one specimen sequenced in a study of cytomegalovirus exposure and HLA in healthy donors. 60 Vbeta and 13 Jbeta primers were used in PCR. Libraries were prepared by immunoSEQ multiplex PCR; TCRdb keeps only in-frame clonotypes and omits some of them. Here the sample spans 150,000 or so clones, about four fifths being singletons. The sample was PBMCs. Receptor source: a woman between 18 and 29 years old in good health and CMV-seropositive.

This clone was seen more than once but under ten times. This chain joins TRBV30 and TRBJ1-5, with 8 bases matching TRBD1. The CDR3 length is 14 residues. V dropped 0 bases and J dropped 15; count of bases not matched to a gene: 13. Germline V gene data show CDR1 as GTSNPN and CDR2 as SVGIG (reference sequence). Written as DNA, the CDR3 is TGTGCCTGGAGTGTACCAGGGGGCGAAGGGACGGGGCATTTT. Amino acids: CAWSVPGGEGTGHF.

The rearrangement joins TRBV27 to TRBJ2-7, with 7 nucleotides matching TRBD1. Germline V gene sequence: CDR1 MNHEY, CDR2 SMNVEV (reference sequence). The V and J ends lost 4 bases and 3 bases, in that order; junction bases with no gene match: 9. CDR3 size: 15 residues. The CDR3 DNA sequence: TGTGCCAGCAGTTCAGTACAGGGGCTACTCTACGAGCAGTACTTC. Protein: CASSSVQGLLYEQYF.

The chain links TRBV5-5 to TRBJ2-7; tentative D call: TRBD1 (5 bases). This CDR3 has 14 residues. Germline V gene sequence: CDR1 SGHKS, CDR2 YYEKEE (reference sequence). V was cut by 0 bases and J by 4 bases, with 11 bases left in between. CDR3 DNA: TGTGCCAGCAGCTTGGCTCCCAGGGAATACGAGCAGTACTTC. Encoded protein: CASSLAPREYEQYF.

This chain joins TRBV30 and TRBJ1-1, with D possibly being TRBD1 (6 bases). Trimming left V 8 bases short and J 4 bases short, with 17 bases between. In germline, CDR1 is GTSNPN, CDR2 SVGIG (reference sequence). The CDR3 length is 13 residues. CDR3 sequence: CAGTQGPGTEAFF. For the CDR3, the DNA is TGTGCCGGGACCCAGGGGCCCGGCACTGAAGCTTTCTTT.

This chain uses TRBV27 with TRBJ1-2; D may be TRBD1 (6 bases). Germline V gene sequence: CDR1 MNHEY, CDR2 SMNVEV (reference sequence). V was pared by 4 bases and J by 4 bases, with 19 bases between. The CDR3 spans 16 residues. The DNA for the CDR3 is TGTGCCAGCAGTTCACACGACAGGCGCTACCTCTATGGCTACACCTTC. Residues: CASSSHDRRYLYGYTF.